Listed below are T cell receptor beta chains from one sample, sequenced in a study of beta chain features in type 1 diabetes. Measured with immunoSEQ multiplex PCR; TCRdb has only the in-frame clones, and not every one. The sample shows under 300,000 clones, approximately 15% of them seen only once. The sequenced sample consisted of naive CD4+ T cells from blood. The receptors here all came from a man aged 30 to 39 with type 1 diabetes. Each CDR3 is given with its conserved first and last residue. The D gene is left open where the match is weak. Rows give clone size only sometimes, using once, few, many, or a class for an expanded clone.

d_call,v_call,clone_size,j_call,cdr3_nt,cdr3_aa
TRBD2,TRBV5-1,.,TRBJ2-7,TGCGCCAGCAGCTTGAGTCCGGCCGGGACTAGCGGAACCTACGAGCAGTACTTC,CASSLSPAGTSGTYEQYF
TRBD1,TRBV7-9,.,TRBJ2-7,TGTGCCAGCAGCTTAAGGCAGGGGGCCTACGAGCAGTACTTC,CASSLRQGAYEQYF
TRBD1,TRBV7-6,.,TRBJ2-7,TGTGCCAGCAGTCTAGAGGACAGGGGAACCTACGAGCAGTACTTC,CASSLEDRGTYEQYF
TRBD1,TRBV29-1,.,TRBJ2-7,TGCAGCGTGGGGGACAGGAATTTAGGGGAGCAGTACTTC,CSVGDRNLGEQYF
.,TRBV5-1,.,TRBJ2-5,TGCGCCAGCAGCCCGACAGGACTCCAAGAGACCCAGTACTTC,CASSPTGLQETQYF
.,TRBV4-1,few,TRBJ2-7,TGCGCCAGCAGCCAAGAGAGGAGGGAAAGAATCTTC,CASSQERRERIF
TRBD1,TRBV2,.,TRBJ1-2,TGTGCCAGCAGGACAGGGGGGTACTATGGCTACACCTTC,CASRTGGYYGYTF
TRBD2,TRBV5-1,.,TRBJ2-1,TGCGCCAGCAGCTCCGGGACTAGCAATGAGCAGTTCTTC,CASSSGTSNEQFF
.,TRBV9,.,TRBJ1-6,TGTGCCAGCAGCGTAGGGTACCAGGGTTCACCCCTCCACTTT,CASSVGYQGSPLHF
.,TRBV5-1,few,TRBJ1-1,TGCGCCAGCAGCTTGGATTCACAGGGAGCGGGGACTGAAGCTTTCTTT,CASSLDSQGAGTEAFF
.,TRBV23-1,few,TRBJ1-6,TGCGCCAGCAGTCAACACAGCAACTTAAATTCACCCCTCCACTTT,CASSQHSNLNSPLHF
.,TRBV6-1,.,TRBJ2-2,TGTGCCAGCAGTGAAGGGAGTCGCGACACCGGGGAGCTGTTTTTT,CASSEGSRDTGELFF
.,TRBV4-1,few,TRBJ2-6,TGCGCCAGCAGCGACATTAGGGGGGCCAACGTCCTGACTTTC,CASSDIRGANVLTF
.,TRBV30,few,TRBJ1-2,TGTGCCTGGAGTGTAGGCGGGGACGGCTACACCTTC,CAWSVGGDGYTF
.,TRBV7-9,.,TRBJ2-5,TGTGCCAGCAGCTCCTCTCTGGAGACCCAGTACTTC,CASSSSLETQYF
.,TRBV7-9,.,TRBJ1-1,TGTGCCAGCAGCTTAATCGGGGGGGCGAACACTGAAGCTTTCTTT,CASSLIGGANTEAFF
TRBD1,TRBV18,few,TRBJ1-1,TGTGCCAGCTCACCCGGACAGGGCAACACTGAAGCTTTCTTT,CASSPGQGNTEAFF